One T cell receptor (beta chain) is described in this entry. The CDR3 has 17 residues. Germline loops: CDR1 LGHDT, CDR2 YNNKEL (reference sequence). V shed 1 base and J 3 bases; nucleotides not matched to a gene: 8. In the source study's methods: Nucleated cell counts were estimated from reference gene primer amplification. TCRdb keeps only in-frame clones here, not all; method: immunoSEQ multiplex PCR. That table furnishes V, J and clone size, whereas the DNA furnished D and trimming. The data show about 140,000 clones, approximately 84% seen once. The source of the sample is a study of blood T cell repertoires in COVID-19. Overall study context: From T cells, B-cell-depleted T cells, or PBMCs came the material, which was cDNA or gDNA.

This chain connects TRBV3-1 (or the pseudogene TRBV3-2) to TRBJ1-4; 7 bases are shared with TRBD1. The source material was peripheral blood. This sequence was found in a woman of 80 years or more in a cohort sampled during active or convalescent COVID-19. Here the CDR3 reads CASSQVFRTGPNEKLFF. The DNA of the CDR3 is TGTGCCAGCAGCCAAGTATTTAGGACAGGCCCTAATGAAAAACTGTTTTTT.